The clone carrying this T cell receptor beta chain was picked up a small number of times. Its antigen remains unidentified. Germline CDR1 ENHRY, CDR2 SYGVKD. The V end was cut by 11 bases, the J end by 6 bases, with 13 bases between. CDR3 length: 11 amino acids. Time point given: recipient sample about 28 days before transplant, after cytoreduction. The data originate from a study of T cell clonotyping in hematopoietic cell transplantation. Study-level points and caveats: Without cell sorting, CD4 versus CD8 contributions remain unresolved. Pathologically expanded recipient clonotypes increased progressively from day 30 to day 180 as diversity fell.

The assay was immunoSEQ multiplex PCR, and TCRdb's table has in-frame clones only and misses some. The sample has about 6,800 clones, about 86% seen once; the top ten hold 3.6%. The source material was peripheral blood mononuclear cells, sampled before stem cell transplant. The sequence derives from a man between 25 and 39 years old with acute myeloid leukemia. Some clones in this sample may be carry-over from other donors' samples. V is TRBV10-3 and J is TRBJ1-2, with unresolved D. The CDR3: CAGLPFDGYTF. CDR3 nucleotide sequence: TGTGCCGGCCTTCCCTTCGATGGCTACACCTTC.